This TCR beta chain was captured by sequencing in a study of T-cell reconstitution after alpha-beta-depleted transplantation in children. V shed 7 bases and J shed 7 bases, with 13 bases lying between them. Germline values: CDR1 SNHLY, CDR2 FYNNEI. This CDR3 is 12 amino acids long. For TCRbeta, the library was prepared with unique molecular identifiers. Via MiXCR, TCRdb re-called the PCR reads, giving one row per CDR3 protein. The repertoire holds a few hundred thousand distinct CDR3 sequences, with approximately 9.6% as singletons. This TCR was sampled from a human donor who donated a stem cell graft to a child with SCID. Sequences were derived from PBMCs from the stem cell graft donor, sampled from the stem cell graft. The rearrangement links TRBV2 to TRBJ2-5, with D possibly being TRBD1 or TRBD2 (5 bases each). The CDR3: CASNTQAGTQYF. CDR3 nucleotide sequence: TGTGCCAGCAATACACAGGCGGGGACCCAGTACTTC.